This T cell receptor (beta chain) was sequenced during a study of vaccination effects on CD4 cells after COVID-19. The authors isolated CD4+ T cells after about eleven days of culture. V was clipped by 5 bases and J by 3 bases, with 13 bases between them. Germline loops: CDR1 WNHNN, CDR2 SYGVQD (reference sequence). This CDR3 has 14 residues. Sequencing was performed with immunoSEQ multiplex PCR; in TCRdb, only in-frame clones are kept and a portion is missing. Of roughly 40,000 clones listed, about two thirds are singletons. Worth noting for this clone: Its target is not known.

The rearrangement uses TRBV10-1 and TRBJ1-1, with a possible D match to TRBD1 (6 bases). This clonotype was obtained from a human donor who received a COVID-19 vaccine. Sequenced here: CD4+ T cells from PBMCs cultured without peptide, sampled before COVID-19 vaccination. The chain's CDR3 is CASSRDKDDTEAFF. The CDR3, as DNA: TGCGCCAGCAGTCGGGACAAGGATGACACTGAAGCTTTCTTT.